These 27 T cell receptor beta chains share one sample of origin, sequenced in a study of T cell changes during pregnancy in multiple sclerosis. TCRdb's table, derived via immunoSEQ multiplex PCR, lists solely in-frame clones and lacks some. Seen here are fewer than 50,000 clones, approximately 89% observed once, and the top ten hold around 0.69%. The source material was CD4+ T cells from peripheral blood mononuclear cells, sampled in the second trimester of pregnancy. The receptors were gathered from a female donor in good health, enrolled as a control in a pregnancy study.

V is TRBV2 and J is TRBJ2-3; D is possibly TRBD2 (5 bases). The germline V and J ends were trimmed by 8 bases and 5 bases, with 11 bases remaining between them. The CDR3 contains 12 residues. Germline assignment: CDR1 SNHLY and CDR2 FYNNEI. DNA of the CDR3: TGTGCCAGCTCGGAAGGGAGAGATACGCAGTATTTT. It is translated as CASSEGRDTQYF. Full variable domain (missing parts from reference TRBV2 and TRBJ2-3): EPEVTQTPSHQVTQMGQEVILRCVPISNHLYFYWYRQILGQKVEFLVSFYNNEISEKSEIFDDQFSVERPDGSNFTLKIRSTKLEDSAMYFCASSEGRDTQYFGPGTRLTVL.

The rearrangement uses TRBV7-3 and TRBJ2-3, with 13 bases identical to TRBD2. The CDR3 covers 14 residues. The trim removed 5 bases at V and 11 bases at J, leaving 7 bases unmatched. Germline CDR1 is SGHTA and CDR2 is FQGTGA. The CDR3 is CASSHGLAGAEQYF. The CDR3 region has the DNA TGTGCCAGCAGCCACGGACTAGCGGGAGCTGAGCAGTATTTT.

The CDR3 loop reads CASRHGGEESYTF. CDR3 nucleotide sequence: TGTGCCAGTAGGCACGGTGGGGAGGAAAGCTACACCTTC. The chain joins TRBV19 to TRBJ1-2, with no clear D. The length of the CDR3 is 13 residues. V was cut by 6 bases and J by 9 bases, with 17 bases left in between. The germline gives CDR1 LNHDA, CDR2 SQIVND (reference sequence).

J is TRBJ2-2 and V is TRBV7-3, with 13 bases fitting TRBD2. V shed 4 bases and J 5 bases; nucleotides not matched to a gene: 4. Germline CDR1 is SGHTA and CDR2 is FQGTGA. The CDR3 runs 16 residues. The CDR3 loop is CASSSEGLAGTGELFF. CDR3 nucleotide sequence: TGTGCCAGCAGCTCCGAGGGACTAGCGGGAACCGGGGAGCTGTTTTTT.

This chain joins TRBV10-3 and TRBJ2-3; 8 positions agree with TRBD1. The trim removed 6 bases at V and 3 bases at J, leaving 5 bases unmatched. Germline V gives CDR1 ENHRY, CDR2 SYGVKD. The CDR3 runs to 14 residues. CDR3: CAIRGTGGTDTQYF. The CDR3 DNA is TGTGCCATCAGAGGGACAGGCGGTACAGATACGCAGTATTTT.

The gene calls are TRBV4-3 and TRBJ1-6, with 8 bases matching TRBD1. Germline V lookup: CDR1 LGHNA, CDR2 YSLEER. The CDR3 is 15 residues long. V lost 1 base and J lost 10; bases outside the gene matches: 6. The CDR3 nucleotides are TGCGCCAGCAGCCAAGGGTACGACAGGGGCTCACCCCTCCACTTT. Amino acids: CASSQGYDRGSPLHF.

V and J are TRBV4-3 and TRBJ2-5; 8 positions agree with TRBD1. Germline CDR1 LGHNA, CDR2 YSLEER. V lost 0 bases to trimming and J lost 7 bases; unmatched junction nucleotides: 7. The CDR3 is 15 residues long. CDR3 sequence: CASSQDPTGDWTQYF. The CDR3 bases are TGCGCCAGCAGCCAAGATCCGACAGGGGATTGGACCCAGTACTTC.

The chain is built from TRBV6-6 and TRBJ1-1, with unresolved D. The CDR3 loop spans 13 amino acids. V lost 5 bases and J 4 bases, leaving 11 bases between the germline ends. Germline V gives CDR1 MNHNY, CDR2 SVGAGI (reference sequence). CDR3: CASSTREGTEAFF. CDR3 in DNA: TGTGCCAGCAGTACCCGGGAGGGCACTGAAGCTTTCTTT.

The chain recombines TRBV23-1 with TRBJ2-7, with D possibly being TRBD2 (5 bases). TRBV23-1 is an ORF; its function is uncertain. V was trimmed by 2 bases and J by 2 bases, leaving 13 bases between them. This CDR3 has 15 amino acids. This CDR3 reads CASSQTERVPYEQYF. CDR3 DNA: TGCGCCAGCAGTCAAACGGAGAGGGTGCCCTACGAGCAGTACTTC.

The J gene is TRBJ1-1, the V gene TRBV18, with D possibly being TRBD1 (6 bases). V lost 5 bases and J 11 bases, leaving 15 bases between the germline ends. The CDR3 totals 12 residues. Germline V gene sequence: CDR1 KGHSH, CDR2 LQKENI. DNA of the CDR3: TGTGCCAGCTCAGCCCACAGGGAGGGGGCTTTCTTT. Translation: CASSAHREGAFF.

The chain joins TRBV4-2 to TRBJ1-6; TRBD1 matches 8 bases. The J segment lost 13 bases and the V segment lost 1 base, leaving 12 bases of the junction unmatched. The V gene's germline CDR1 is LGHNA and CDR2 YNFKEQ. This CDR3 region has 16 residues. The CDR3 region has the DNA TGTGCCAGCAGCCAAGGGGGAGGGGGGACAGGCGTCCCCCTCCACTTT. This gives the protein CASSQGGGGTGVPLHF.

Only one count was recorded for this clone. The CDR3 is CASSPTGVQETQYF. DNA for the CDR3: TGTGCCAGCAGCCCGACAGGGGTGCAAGAGACCCAGTACTTC. The chain combines TRBV7-2 with TRBJ2-5; 8 bases are shared with TRBD1. This CDR3 has 14 amino acids. Germline CDR1 and CDR2: SGHTA and FQGNSA. The trim removed 5 bases at V and 2 bases at J, leaving 4 bases unmatched.

The chain carries TRBV19 and TRBJ1-5; 8 bases are shared with TRBD1. Germline V gives CDR1 LNHDA, CDR2 SQIVND (reference sequence). With V trimmed by 5 bases and J by 2 bases, 8 bases remained unmatched. The CDR3 sequence is 16 residues long. CDR3 loop: CASSSRTGMGNQPQHF. CDR3 DNA sequence: TGTGCCAGTAGTTCCCGGACAGGGATGGGCAATCAGCCCCAGCATTTT.

This rearrangement joins TRBV23-1 to TRBJ1-3, with 9 bases identical to TRBD1. TRBV23-1 is labeled an ORF, and its function is uncertain. The J segment lost 8 bases and the V segment lost 4 bases, leaving 6 bases of the junction unmatched. This CDR3 has 14 residues. In DNA, the CDR3 is TGCGCCAGCAGTCCCAGACAGGGGGGAGACACCATATATTTT. This translates into CASSPRQGGDTIYF.

The chain combines TRBV7-8 with TRBJ1-1; a possible D gene is TRBD1 (5 bases). V lost 5 bases and J 1 base, leaving 11 bases between the germline ends. Germline V CDR1 and CDR2: SGHVS, FQNEAQ. The CDR3 is 14 residues long. The CDR3 DNA follows: TGTGCCAGCAGCCCTCGGGGGGGGAACACTGAAGCTTTCTTT. Encoded protein: CASSPRGGNTEAFF.

The chain carries TRBV7-2 and TRBJ2-1, with D possibly matching TRBD1 (5 bases). Per the germline V gene, CDR1 is SGHTA and CDR2 is FQGNSA. V lost 2 bases and J lost 6, with 8 bases in between. CDR3 length: 13 residues. The CDR3 sequence is CASSLRGPNEQFF. Here the CDR3 DNA reads TGTGCCAGCAGCTTAAGGGGCCCCAATGAGCAGTTCTTC.

The rearrangement joins TRBV30 to TRBJ2-5, with 7 bases lining up with TRBD1. Germline lookup yields CDR1 GTSNPN and CDR2 SVGIG (reference sequence). Trimming at V came to 3 bases and at J to 3 bases, leaving 10 bases not matched to a gene. This CDR3 has 15 residues. In nucleotides, the CDR3 is TGTGCCTGGAGACCAAGGGGGCAGGGAAAAGAGACCCAGTACTTC. Residues: CAWRPRGQGKETQYF. Using reference TRBV30 and TRBJ2-5 for the parts outside the CDR3, the full variable domain is SQTIHQWPATLVQPVGSPLSLECTVEGTSNPNLYWYRQAAGRGLQLLFYSVGIGQISSEVPQNLSASRPQDRQFILSSKKLLLSDSGFYLCAWRPRGQGKETQYFGPGTRLLVL.

The V and J genes are TRBV30 and TRBJ1-1; D uncertain. V lost 2 bases to trimming and J lost 4 bases, with 14 bases between them. The germline V gene has CDR1 GTSNPN and CDR2 SVGIG (reference sequence). The CDR3 spans 14 residues. In DNA, the CDR3 is TGTGCCTGGAGTAGGTCCCTAGAACCCACTGAAGCTTTCTTT. Translated: CAWSRSLEPTEAFF.

This rearrangement joins TRBV27 to TRBJ2-7; 7 nucleotides align to TRBD1. The CDR3 contains 16 residues. Germline V gene lookup returns CDR1 MNHEY and CDR2 SMNVEV (reference sequence). The V and J ends lost 3 bases and 0 bases, in that order; junction bases with no gene match: 8. The CDR3 loop reads CASSFFRDSPSYEQYF. CDR3 coding DNA: TGTGCCAGCAGTTTTTTCCGGGACAGTCCCTCCTACGAGCAGTACTTC.

The rearrangement joins TRBV9 to TRBJ2-7; 7 bases fit TRBD2. Germline CDR1 reads SGDLS; CDR2 reads YYNGEE. Trimming at V came to 3 bases and at J to 2 bases, leaving 5 bases not matched to a gene. The CDR3 is 14 amino acids. The CDR3 sequence: CASSARGFAYEQYF. The DNA for the CDR3 is TGTGCCAGCAGCGCGCGGGGGTTTGCCTACGAGCAGTACTTC.

This chain joins TRBV6-6 and TRBJ2-7, with D tentatively TRBD1 (5 bases). Germline assignment: CDR1 MNHNY and CDR2 SVGAGI (reference sequence). Trimming cost V 6 bases and J 2 bases, with 11 bases left between them. The CDR3 loop spans 13 amino acids. The CDR3 region is CASSRGAAYEQYF. In DNA form, the CDR3 reads TGTGCCAGCAGCCGTGGGGCAGCCTACGAGCAGTACTTC.

The chain combines TRBV2 with TRBJ2-7; 8 bases align to TRBD1. Per germline, CDR1 SNHLY and CDR2 FYNNEI. Losses at the gene ends were 7 bases for V and 4 bases for J; bases not matched to a gene: 3. This CDR3 spans 12 amino acids. This chain's CDR3 is CASTQGDYEQYF. The CDR3 DNA sequence: TGTGCCAGCACACAGGGGGATTACGAGCAGTACTTC.

The chain couples TRBV5-1 to TRBJ2-2; 9 bases agree with TRBD2. V shed 2 bases and J 0 bases; nucleotides not matched to a gene: 2. CDR3 length equals 16 residues. The germline V gene encodes CDR1 SGHRS and CDR2 YFSETQ. CDR3 DNA: TGCGCCAGCAGCTTCTTAGCGGGGGCGAACACCGGGGAGCTGTTTTTT. This encodes CASSFLAGANTGELFF. The whole variable domain, filled in from reference TRBV5-1 and TRBJ2-2, reads KAGVTQTPRYLIKTRGQQVTLSCSPISGHRSVSWYQQTPGQGLQFLFEYFSETQRNKGNFPGRFSGRQFSNSRSEMNVSTLELGDSALYLCASSFLAGANTGELFFGEGSRLTVL.

This clone was seen only once. The chain couples TRBV4-3 to TRBJ2-1; 9 bases match TRBD2. The CDR3 spans 15 residues. Unmatched junction bases numbered 5, after V lost 4 bases and J lost 4 bases. CDR1 LGHNA and CDR2 YSLEER come from the germline V gene. The CDR3 DNA reads TGCGCCAGCAGCCTATCGCGGGGGGGGTACAATGAGCAGTTCTTC. Its protein is CASSLSRGGYNEQFF.

The rearrangement links TRBV7-2 to TRBJ2-1, with D maybe TRBD2 (5 bases). Trimming took 1 base from V and 10 from J, leaving 14 bases between them. Germline-derived CDR1 and CDR2 are SGHTA and FQGNSA. This CDR3 spans 14 amino acids. The CDR3: CASSLGLAPPEQFF. In DNA form, the CDR3 reads TGTGCCAGCAGCTTAGGTTTAGCGCCCCCCGAGCAGTTCTTC.

The rearrangement joins TRBV6-5 to TRBJ2-7; no clear D gene. The CDR3 sequence is 15 residues long. Trimming cost V 2 bases and J 4 bases, with 15 bases left between them. CDR1 and CDR2 (germline): MNHEY, SVGAGI. The CDR3 DNA reads as TGTGCCAGCAGTTACGATCCCAGGCAGAATTACGAGCAGTACTTC. Translated: CASSYDPRQNYEQYF.

The genes are TRBV7-3 and TRBJ2-5, with D possibly being TRBD2 (6 bases). Looked up from germline, CDR1 is SGHTA and CDR2 is FQGTGA. The ends were cut back, 3 bases at V and 4 bases at J, with 12 bases in the middle. The CDR3 is 14 residues long. The CDR3 loop reads CASSFGGVAETQYF. The DNA for the CDR3 is TGTGCCAGCAGCTTCGGCGGGGTCGCAGAGACCCAGTACTTC.